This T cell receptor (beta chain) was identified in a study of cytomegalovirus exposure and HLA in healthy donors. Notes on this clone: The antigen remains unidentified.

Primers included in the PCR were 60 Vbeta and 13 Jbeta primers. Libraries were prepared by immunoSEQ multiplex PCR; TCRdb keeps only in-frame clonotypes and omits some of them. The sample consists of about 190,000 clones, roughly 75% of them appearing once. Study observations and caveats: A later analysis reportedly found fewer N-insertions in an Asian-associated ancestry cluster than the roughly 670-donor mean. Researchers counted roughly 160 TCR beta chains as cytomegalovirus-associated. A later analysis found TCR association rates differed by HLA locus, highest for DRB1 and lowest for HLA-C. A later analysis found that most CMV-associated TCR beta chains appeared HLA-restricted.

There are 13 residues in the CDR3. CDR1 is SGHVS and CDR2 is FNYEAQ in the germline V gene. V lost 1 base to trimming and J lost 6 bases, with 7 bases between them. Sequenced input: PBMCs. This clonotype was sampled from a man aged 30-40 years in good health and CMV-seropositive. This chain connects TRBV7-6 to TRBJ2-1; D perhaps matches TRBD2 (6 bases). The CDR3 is CASSLGLVNEQFF. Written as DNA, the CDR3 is TGTGCCAGCAGCTTAGGACTAGTCAATGAGCAGTTCTTC.